This passage covers 17 T cell receptor beta chains from one sample sequenced in a study of cytomegalovirus exposure and HLA in healthy donors. The PCR contained 60 Vbeta and 13 Jbeta primers. Generated by immunoSEQ multiplex PCR, the TCRdb table keeps only in-frame clones and is missing some. The table lists fewer than 150,000 clones, approximately 80% of them singletons, with under 2.5% in the top ten. The sequenced material came from PBMCs. These receptors were obtained from a man aged 25-45 years in good health and CMV-seronegative.

DNA for the CDR3: TGTGCCAGCGGGGGGGGCAGCACCGAGCAGTACTTC. This codes for CASGGGSTEQYF. The chain couples TRBV28 to TRBJ2-7; maybe TRBD2 (7 bases). Trimming pared 8 bases from V and 6 bases from J, leaving 14 bases between. Germline CDR1 and CDR2: MDHEN and SYDVKM. CDR3 length equals 12 residues.

V is TRBV19 and J is TRBJ2-5, with D possibly being TRBD2 (6 bases). The germline V gene has CDR1 LNHDA and CDR2 SQIVND (reference sequence). The ends were cut back, 1 base at V and 2 bases at J, with 11 bases in the middle. The CDR3 contains 15 residues. The CDR3 DNA follows: TGTGCCAGTAGTATAGGCTGGGACTTACAAGAGACCCAGTACTTC. The encoded protein is CASSIGWDLQETQYF. The full variable domain, rest sourced from reference TRBV19 and TRBJ2-5, is DGGITQSPKYLFRKEGQNVTLSCEQNLNHDAMYWYRQDPGQGLRLIYYSQIVNDFQKGDIAEGYSVSREKKESFPLTVTSAQKNPTAFYLCASSIGWDLQETQYFGPGTRLLVL.

Details on this clone: At one end, the junction sequence differs from germline, possibly due to a read error. The gene calls are TRBV7-7 and TRBJ2-5; D perhaps matches TRBD1 (7 bases). The CDR3 sequence is 14 residues long. Germline V gene sequence: CDR1 SSHAT, CDR2 FNYEAQ (reference sequence). CDR3 bases: TGTGCTAGCAGCCCCCGGCAGGGGGGAGAGACCCAGTACTTC. It yields the protein CASSPRQGGETQYF.

This clone has a single count. The chain joins TRBV5-1 to TRBJ2-7; possibly TRBD2 for D (5 bases). The ends were cut back, 4 bases at V and 2 bases at J, with 10 bases in the middle. The CDR3 length is 13 residues. Germline loops: CDR1 SGHRS, CDR2 YFSETQ. The CDR3 loop reads CASSPGLTYEQYF. The CDR3 bases are TGCGCCAGCAGCCCAGGACTGACCTACGAGCAGTACTTC.

This clone rates as medium-sized (0.01 to 0.1%). V gene TRBV5-1 combines with J gene TRBJ1-1, with 7 bases matching TRBD1. The germline V gene encodes CDR1 SGHRS and CDR2 YFSETQ. This CDR3 comprises 14 residues. The ends lost 0 bases at V and 1 base at J; junction bases unmatched: 0. DNA of the CDR3: TGCGCCAGCAGCTTGGCAGGGGGGAACACTGAAGCTTTCTTT. Translated: CASSLAGGNTEAFF. The full variable domain, with the rest looked up from reference TRBV5-1 and TRBJ1-1, is KAGVTQTPRYLIKTRGQQVTLSCSPISGHRSVSWYQQTPGQGLQFLFEYFSETQRNKGNFPGRFSGRQFSNSRSEMNVSTLELGDSALYLCASSLAGGNTEAFFGQGTRLTVV.

Here the CDR3 DNA reads TGCGCCAGCAGCCCCGGGACAGGGGCTCCCGGGGAGCTGTTTTTT. Translation: CASSPGTGAPGELFF. The rearrangement joins TRBV4-1 to TRBJ2-2; 10 bases map to TRBD1. The CDR3 is made up of 15 amino acids. Trimming at V came to 4 bases and at J to 6 bases, leaving 5 bases not matched to a gene. CDR1 is MGHRA and CDR2 is YSYEKL in the germline V gene.

The CDR3 reads CASSLAGTSPDNEQFF. As DNA, the CDR3 is TGTGCCAGCAGCTTGGCCGGGACTAGCCCCGACAATGAGCAGTTCTTC. The chain couples TRBV5-4 to TRBJ2-1; 9 positions agree with TRBD2. This CDR3 has 16 amino acids. Germline V CDR1 and CDR2: SGHNT, YYREEE (reference sequence). The ends lost 0 bases at V and 5 bases at J; junction bases unmatched: 6. Filled out from reference TRBV5-4 and TRBJ2-1, the complete variable domain reads ETGVTQSPTHLIKTRGQQVTLRCSSQSGHNTVSWYQQALGQGPQFIFQYYREEENGRGNFPPRFSGLQFPNYSSELNVNALELDDSALYLCASSLAGTSPDNEQFFGPGTRLTVL.

The CDR3 here is CASSQDPRGGRYNEQFF. In DNA, the CDR3 is TGTGCCAGCAGCCAAGATCCCAGGGGCGGGAGATACAATGAGCAGTTCTTC. The rearrangement links TRBV14 to TRBJ2-1; possibly TRBD2 for D (7 bases). The CDR3 length is 17 residues. Between the trimmed V and J ends, which lost 0 bases and 4 bases, there was a span of 16 bases. CDR1 and CDR2 (germline): SGHDN, FVKESK. Using reference TRBV14 and TRBJ2-1 for the parts outside the CDR3, the full variable domain is EAGVTQFPSHSVIEKGQTVTLRCDPISGHDNLYWYRRVMGKEIKFLLHFVKESKQDESGMPNNRFLAERTGGTYSTLKVQPAELEDSGVYFCASSQDPRGGRYNEQFFGPGTRLTVL.

This clone was detected once. V and J are TRBV30 and TRBJ2-3; weak D call: TRBD1 (6 bases). CDR3 length equals 15 residues. Germline CDR1 and CDR2: GTSNPN and SVGIG (reference sequence). Trimming removed 4 bases from V and 1 base from J, with 15 bases in between. In DNA, the CDR3 is TGTGCCTGGACCCCCGAGGGACAACGCACAGATACGCAGTATTTT. This translates into CAWTPEGQRTDTQYF.

This sequence joins TRBV5-6 and TRBJ1-2; 8 bases are shared with TRBD1. This CDR3 contains 15 residues. CDR1 and CDR2 (germline): SGHDT, YYEEEE. The V gene end was trimmed by 4 bases and the J gene end by 4 bases; junction bases not matched to a gene: 9. CDR3 coding DNA: TGTGCCAGCAGCCATATGACAGGGGCTCTCTATGGCTACACCTTC. It is translated as CASSHMTGALYGYTF.

The chain joins TRBV19 to TRBJ2-7; 9 nucleotides align to TRBD2. The CDR3 sequence is 14 residues long. With 8 bases clipped from V and 1 base from J, the junction kept 6 bases outside the gene matches. From germline, CDR1 is LNHDA and CDR2 SQIVND (reference sequence). The CDR3 DNA is TGTGCCAGTTCCTCTAGCGGGACGTCCTACGAGCAGTACTTC. This codes for CASSSSGTSYEQYF.

This clone was observed once. The V gene is TRBV7-8, the J gene TRBJ1-2, with D maybe TRBD1 (5 bases). The germline CDR1 and CDR2 sequences are SGHVS and FQNEAQ. This CDR3 region has 13 residues. V was shortened by 3 bases and J by 4 bases, with 9 bases between the two germline ends. The CDR3 bases are TGTGCCAGCAGCTTGACAGAGACCTATGGCTACACCTTC. Protein: CASSLTETYGYTF.

This chain links TRBV18 with TRBJ2-7, with 12 positions matching TRBD2. The V segment lost 4 bases and the J segment 3 bases; nucleotides outside the gene matches: 7. Germline CDR1 is KGHSH and CDR2 is LQKENI. The CDR3 runs to 16 residues. The DNA of the CDR3 is TGTGCCAGCTCACTCGGACTAGCGGGGAAAAACTACGAGCAGTACTTC. Translated: CASSLGLAGKNYEQYF.

J is TRBJ1-1 and V is TRBV18; no clear D. In germline, CDR1 is KGHSH, CDR2 LQKENI. CDR3 length: 15 amino acids. V was shortened by 7 bases and J by 1 base, with 16 bases between the two germline ends. This CDR3 is CASCQKWGGNTEAFF. The DNA for the CDR3 is TGTGCCAGCTGCCAAAAATGGGGAGGGAACACTGAAGCTTTCTTT. Full variable domain (rest looked up from reference TRBV18 and TRBJ1-1): NAGVMQNPRHLVRRRGQEARLRCSPMKGHSHVYWYRQLPEEGLKFMVYLQKENIIDESGMPKERFSAEFPKEGPSILRIQQVVRGDSAAYFCASCQKWGGNTEAFFGQGTRLTVV.

A word on this clone: Sequence at one end of the junction differs from germline and may be a read error. The CDR3 DNA is TGTGCCAGCAGCGTAGCCCAGAACACTGAAGCTTTCTTT. Its translation is CASSVAQNTEAFF. V gene TRBV7-9 combines with J gene TRBJ1-1, with D hard to call. This CDR3 is built from 13 residues. Germline assignment: CDR1 SEHNR and CDR2 FQNEAQ (reference sequence).

The chain employs TRBV5-1 and TRBJ2-7, with D tentatively TRBD1 (6 bases). From germline, CDR1 is SGHRS and CDR2 YFSETQ. The length of the CDR3 is 15 residues. V lost 1 base to trimming and J lost 5 bases, with 16 bases between them. CDR3 region: CASSLIPGDGNEQYF. The CDR3 region has the DNA TGCGCCAGCAGCTTGATTCCAGGGGATGGGAACGAGCAGTACTTC.

This clone was counted a single time. V gene TRBV5-1 combines with J gene TRBJ2-3; 7 nucleotides line up with TRBD1. The CDR3 is made up of 13 amino acids. Germline V gives CDR1 SGHRS, CDR2 YFSETQ. Trimming took 6 bases from V and 4 from J; bases not matched to a gene: 5. CDR3 sequence: CASIQTGSDTQYF. CDR3 nucleotides: TGCGCCAGCATCCAGACAGGGTCAGATACGCAGTATTTT.